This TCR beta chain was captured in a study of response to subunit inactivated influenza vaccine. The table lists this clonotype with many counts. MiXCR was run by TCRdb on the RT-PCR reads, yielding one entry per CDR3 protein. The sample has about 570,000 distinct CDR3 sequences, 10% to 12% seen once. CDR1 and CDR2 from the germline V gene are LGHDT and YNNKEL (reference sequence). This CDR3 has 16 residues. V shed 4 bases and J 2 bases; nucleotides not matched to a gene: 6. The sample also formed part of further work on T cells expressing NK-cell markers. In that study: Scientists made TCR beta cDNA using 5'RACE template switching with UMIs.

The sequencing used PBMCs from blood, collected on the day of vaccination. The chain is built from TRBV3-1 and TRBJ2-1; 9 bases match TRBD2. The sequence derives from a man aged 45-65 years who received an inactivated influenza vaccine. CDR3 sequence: CASSPQTSGPYNEQFF. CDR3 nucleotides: TGTGCCAGCAGCCCTCAGACTAGCGGCCCCTACAATGAGCAGTTCTTC.